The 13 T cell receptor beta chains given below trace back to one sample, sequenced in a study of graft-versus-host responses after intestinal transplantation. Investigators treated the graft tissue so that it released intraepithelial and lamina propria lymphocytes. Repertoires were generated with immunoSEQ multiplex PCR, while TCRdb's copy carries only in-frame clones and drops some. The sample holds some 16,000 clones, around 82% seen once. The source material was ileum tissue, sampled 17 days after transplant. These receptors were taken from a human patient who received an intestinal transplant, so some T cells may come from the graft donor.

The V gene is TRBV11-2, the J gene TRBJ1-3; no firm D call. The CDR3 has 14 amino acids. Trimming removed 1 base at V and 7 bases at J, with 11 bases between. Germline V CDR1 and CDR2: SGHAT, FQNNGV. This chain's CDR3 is CASSLVAISNTIYF. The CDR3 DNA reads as TGTGCCAGCAGCTTAGTAGCCATCTCGAACACCATATATTTT.

The CDR3 DNA reads as TGTGCCAGCAGCTTAACCGGGGTCTACAATGAGCAGTTCTTC. It codes for CASSLTGVYNEQFF. The chain carries TRBV7-3 and TRBJ2-1; D possibly corresponds to TRBD2 (5 bases). Germline CDR1 is SGHTA and CDR2 is FQGTGA. The CDR3 sequence is 14 residues long. V dropped 0 bases and J dropped 3 bases, with 6 bases sitting between them.

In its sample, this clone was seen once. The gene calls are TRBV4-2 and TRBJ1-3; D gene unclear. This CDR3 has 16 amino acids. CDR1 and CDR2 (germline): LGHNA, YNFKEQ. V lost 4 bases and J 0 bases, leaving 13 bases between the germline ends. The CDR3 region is CASSPYETSSGNTIYF. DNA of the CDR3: TGTGCCAGCAGCCCATATGAGACAAGCTCTGGAAACACCATATATTTT.

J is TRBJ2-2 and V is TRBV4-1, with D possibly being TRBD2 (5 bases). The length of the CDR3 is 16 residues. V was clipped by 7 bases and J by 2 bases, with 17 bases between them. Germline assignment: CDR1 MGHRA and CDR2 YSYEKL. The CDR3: CASTPAGTLNTGELFF. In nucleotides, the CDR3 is TGCGCCAGCACCCCGGCGGGCACACTTAACACCGGGGAGCTGTTTTTT.

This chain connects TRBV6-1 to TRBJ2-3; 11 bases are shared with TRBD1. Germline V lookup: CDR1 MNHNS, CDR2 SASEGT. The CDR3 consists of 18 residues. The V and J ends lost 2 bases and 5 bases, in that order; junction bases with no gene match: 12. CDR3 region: CASSETLGGTGGIDTQYF. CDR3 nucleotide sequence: TGTGCCAGCAGTGAAACCCTCGGGGGGACAGGGGGGATAGATACGCAGTATTTT.

Written as DNA, the CDR3 is TGTGCCAGCAGCTTCTCAGGGGGGCGGGACGGAACCGGGGAGCTGTTTTTT. It specifies CASSFSGGRDGTGELFF. The genes are TRBV9 and TRBJ2-2; maybe TRBD1 (7 bases). The CDR3 consists of 17 residues. V lost 4 bases, J lost 5 bases, and 21 bases lay in between. CDR1 SGDLS and CDR2 YYNGEE come from the germline V gene.

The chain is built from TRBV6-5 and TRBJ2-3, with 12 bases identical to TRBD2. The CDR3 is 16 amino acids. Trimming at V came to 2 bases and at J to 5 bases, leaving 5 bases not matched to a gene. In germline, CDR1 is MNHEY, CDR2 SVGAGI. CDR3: CASSYGLAGGRDTQYF. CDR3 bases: TGTGCCAGCAGTTACGGCCTAGCGGGAGGGAGAGATACGCAGTATTTT.

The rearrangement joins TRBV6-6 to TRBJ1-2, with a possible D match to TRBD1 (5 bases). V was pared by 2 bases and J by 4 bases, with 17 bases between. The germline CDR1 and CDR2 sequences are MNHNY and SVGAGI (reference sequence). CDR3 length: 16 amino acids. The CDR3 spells CASSYDSPDRSYGYTF. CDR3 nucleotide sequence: TGTGCCAGCAGTTACGACTCCCCAGACAGATCCTATGGCTACACCTTC.

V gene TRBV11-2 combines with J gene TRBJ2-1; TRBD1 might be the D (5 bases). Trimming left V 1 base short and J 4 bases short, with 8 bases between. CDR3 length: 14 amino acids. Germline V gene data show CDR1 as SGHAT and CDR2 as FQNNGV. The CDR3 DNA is TGTGCCAGCAGCTTAGGCAGGGAATACAATGAGCAGTTCTTC. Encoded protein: CASSLGREYNEQFF.

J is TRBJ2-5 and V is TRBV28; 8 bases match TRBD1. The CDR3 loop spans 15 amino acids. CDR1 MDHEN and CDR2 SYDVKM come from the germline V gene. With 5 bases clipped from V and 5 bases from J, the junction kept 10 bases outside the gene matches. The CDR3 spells CASSTHRQGRETQYF. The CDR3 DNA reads TGTGCCAGCAGTACACATAGACAGGGGAGGGAGACCCAGTACTTC.

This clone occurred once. This chain's CDR3 is CASSSSRQAGGEKLFF. The CDR3 DNA reads TGTGCCAGCAGCTCGTCCAGACAGGCCGGTGGTGAAAAACTGTTTTTT. The chain combines TRBV7-2 with TRBJ1-4; D possibly corresponds to TRBD1 (6 bases). This CDR3 contains 16 residues. Germline CDR1 and CDR2: SGHTA and FQGNSA. V lost 4 bases, J lost 7 bases, and 19 bases lay in between.

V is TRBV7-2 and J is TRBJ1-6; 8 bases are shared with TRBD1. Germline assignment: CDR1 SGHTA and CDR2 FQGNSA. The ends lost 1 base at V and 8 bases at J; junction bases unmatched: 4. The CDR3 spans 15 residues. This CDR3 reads CASSLGAGGYSPLHF. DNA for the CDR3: TGTGCCAGCAGCTTAGGAGCAGGGGGCTATTCACCCCTCCACTTT.

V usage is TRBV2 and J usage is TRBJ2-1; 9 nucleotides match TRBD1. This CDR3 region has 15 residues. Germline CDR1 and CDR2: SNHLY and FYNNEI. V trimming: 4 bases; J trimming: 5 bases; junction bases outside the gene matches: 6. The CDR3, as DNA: TGTGCCAGCAGTGTTCGGACAGGGGCCCACAATGAGCAGTTCTTC. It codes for CASSVRTGAHNEQFF.